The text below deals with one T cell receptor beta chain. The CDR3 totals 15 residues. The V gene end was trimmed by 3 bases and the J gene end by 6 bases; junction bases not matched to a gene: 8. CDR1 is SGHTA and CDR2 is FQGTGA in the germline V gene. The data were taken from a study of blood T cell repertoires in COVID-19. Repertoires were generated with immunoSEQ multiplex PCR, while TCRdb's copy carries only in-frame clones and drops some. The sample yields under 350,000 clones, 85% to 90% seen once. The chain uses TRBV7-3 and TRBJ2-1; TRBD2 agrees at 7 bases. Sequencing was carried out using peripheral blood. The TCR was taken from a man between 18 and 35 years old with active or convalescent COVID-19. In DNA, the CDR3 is TGTGCCAGCAGCTTTTTAGCGGGCGAGGGCAATGAGCAGTTCTTC. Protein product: CASSFLAGEGNEQFF. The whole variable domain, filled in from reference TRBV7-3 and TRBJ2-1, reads GAGVSQTPSNKVTEKGKYVELRCDPISGHTALYWYRQSLGQGPEFLIYFQGTGAADDSGLPNDRFFAVRPEGSVSTLKIQRTERGDSAVYLCASSFLAGEGNEQFFGPGTRLTVL.